This paragraph covers one TCR beta chain sequence. The germline CDR1 and CDR2 sequences are ENHRY and SYGVKD. The length of the CDR3 is 16 residues. The ends lost 6 bases at V and 2 bases at J; junction bases unmatched: 10. The method was immunoSEQ multiplex PCR; TCRdb's version includes in-frame clones alone and lacks a portion of them. Of under 200,000 clones listed, about 85% were seen once; the top ten hold nearly 6%. The sample comes from a study of blood T cell repertoires in COVID-19. The chain combines TRBV10-3 with TRBJ2-3, with 8 bases lining up with TRBD1. Sequencing was carried out using peripheral blood. This TCR was sampled from a woman between 40 and 50 years old with COVID-19, enrolled during active disease. The CDR3: CAISNTGQGNTDTQYF. CDR3 in DNA: TGTGCCATCAGCAATACTGGACAGGGAAACACAGATACGCAGTATTTT.